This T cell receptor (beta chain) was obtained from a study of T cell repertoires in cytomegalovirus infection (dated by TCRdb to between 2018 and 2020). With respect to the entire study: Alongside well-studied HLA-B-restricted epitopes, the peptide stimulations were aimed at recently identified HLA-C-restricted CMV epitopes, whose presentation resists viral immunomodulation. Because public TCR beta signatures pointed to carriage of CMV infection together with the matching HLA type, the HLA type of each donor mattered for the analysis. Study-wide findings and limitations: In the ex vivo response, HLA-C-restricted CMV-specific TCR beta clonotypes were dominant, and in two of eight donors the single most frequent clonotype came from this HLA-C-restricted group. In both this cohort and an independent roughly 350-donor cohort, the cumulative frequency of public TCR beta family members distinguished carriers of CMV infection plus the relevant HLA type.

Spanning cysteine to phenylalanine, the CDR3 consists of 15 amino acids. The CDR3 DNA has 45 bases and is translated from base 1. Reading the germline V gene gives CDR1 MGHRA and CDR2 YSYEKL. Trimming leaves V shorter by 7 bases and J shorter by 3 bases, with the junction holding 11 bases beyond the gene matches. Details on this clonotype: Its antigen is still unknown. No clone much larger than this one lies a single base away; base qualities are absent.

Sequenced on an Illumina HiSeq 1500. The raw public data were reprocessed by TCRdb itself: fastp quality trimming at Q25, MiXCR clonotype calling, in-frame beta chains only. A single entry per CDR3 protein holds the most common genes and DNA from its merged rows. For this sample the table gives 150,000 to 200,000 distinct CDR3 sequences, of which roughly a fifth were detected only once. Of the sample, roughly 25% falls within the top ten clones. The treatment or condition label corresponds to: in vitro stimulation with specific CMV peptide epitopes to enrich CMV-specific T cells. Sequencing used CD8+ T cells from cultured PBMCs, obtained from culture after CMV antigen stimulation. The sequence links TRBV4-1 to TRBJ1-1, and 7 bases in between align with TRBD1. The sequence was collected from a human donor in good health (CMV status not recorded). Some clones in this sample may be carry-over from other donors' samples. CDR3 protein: CASTQIAGGHTEAFF. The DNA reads TGCGCCAGCACGCAAATAGCAGGGGGACACACTGAAGCTTTCTTT.